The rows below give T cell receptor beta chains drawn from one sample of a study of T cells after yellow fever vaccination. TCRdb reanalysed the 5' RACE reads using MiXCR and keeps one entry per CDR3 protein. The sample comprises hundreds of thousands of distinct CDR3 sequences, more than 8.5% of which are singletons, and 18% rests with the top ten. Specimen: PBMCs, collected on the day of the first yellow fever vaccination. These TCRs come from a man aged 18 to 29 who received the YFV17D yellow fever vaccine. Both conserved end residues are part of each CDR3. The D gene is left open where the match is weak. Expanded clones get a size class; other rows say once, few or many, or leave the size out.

CDR3: CASSPPVSGVGTQYF
DNA: TGTGCCAGCAGCCCCCCCGTCAGTGGCGTCGGAACGCAGTATTTT
J: TRBJ2-3
V: TRBV7-8
D: NA
size: NA

CDR3: CASIDRDTYNEQFF
DNA: TGTGCCAGCATCGACAGGGATACTTACAATGAGCAGTTCTTC
J: TRBJ2-1
V: TRBV28
D: TRBD1
size: many

CDR3: CASSLVGSANYGYTF
DNA: TGCGCCAGCAGCTTGGTGGGCTCCGCCAACTATGGCTACACCTTC
J: TRBJ1-2
V: TRBV5-1
D: NA
size: NA

CDR3: CASSLEGTVSTDTQYF
DNA: TGCGCCAGCAGCTTGGAGGGGACGGTTAGCACAGATACGCAGTATTTT
J: TRBJ2-3
V: TRBV5-1
D: NA
size: few

CDR3: CATSGSGADTQYF
DNA: TGTGCCACCAGTGGGTCCGGCGCAGATACGCAGTATTTT
J: TRBJ2-3
V: TRBV24-1
D: NA
size: many

CDR3: CASSLIYEQYF
DNA: TGTGCCAGCAGTTTAATATACGAGCAGTACTTC
J: TRBJ2-7
V: TRBV12-3/TRBV12-4
D: NA
size: few

CDR3: CASSLARDGNQPQHF
DNA: TGTGCCAGCAGCTTAGCGAGGGACGGCAATCAGCCCCAGCATTTT
J: TRBJ1-5
V: TRBV7-2
D: NA
size: many

CDR3: CASSWSGTGKETQYF
DNA: TGTGCCAGCAGCTGGTCCGGGACAGGGAAAGAGACCCAGTACTTC
J: TRBJ2-5
V: TRBV11-1
D: TRBD1
size: few

CDR3: CASSPMGAYNEQFF
DNA: TGTGCCAGCTCACCAATGGGGGCTTACAATGAGCAGTTCTTC
J: TRBJ2-1
V: TRBV18
D: NA
size: NA

CDR3: CASSPIDRGGGTQYF
DNA: TGTGCCAGCAGCCCAATCGACAGGGGAGGAGGGACCCAGTACTTC
J: TRBJ2-5
V: TRBV7-6
D: TRBD1
size: NA

CDR3: CATTATGGLNTEAFF
DNA: TGTGCCACCACAGCTACAGGGGGATTAAACACTGAAGCTTTCTTT
J: TRBJ1-1
V: TRBV24-1
D: TRBD1
size: few

CDR3: CASSQDLATQETQYF
DNA: TGTGCCAGCAGCCAAGATCTCGCGACGCAAGAGACCCAGTACTTC
J: TRBJ2-5
V: TRBV4-2
D: NA
size: few

CDR3: CASTKGGTFSTDTQYF
DNA: TGTGCCAGCACCAAGGGTGGGACCTTCAGCACAGATACGCAGTATTTT
J: TRBJ2-3
V: TRBV7-9
D: NA
size: few

CDR3: CASILYRGYADTQYF
DNA: TGTGCCAGCATCTTGTACAGGGGGTATGCAGATACGCAGTATTTT
J: TRBJ2-3
V: TRBV7-2
D: TRBD1
size: NA

CDR3: CASSVAVYNEQFF
DNA: TGTGCCAGCAGCGTAGCTGTATACAATGAGCAGTTCTTC
J: TRBJ2-1
V: TRBV9
D: NA
size: few

CDR3: CASSQDRVPNSPLHF
DNA: TGTGCCAGCAGCCAAGATAGGGTACCGAATTCACCCCTCCACTTT
J: TRBJ1-6
V: TRBV14
D: NA
size: NA